The next 3 T cell receptor beta chains were all read from a single sample in a study of post-analysis software for immune sequencing data. Whole-study results and caveats: When patients were compared with controls, a handful of TRBV segments were more frequent, TRBV5-6, TRBV5-1 and TRBV20-1 among them.

For these TCRs, the target antigens are not known. Every TCR beta cDNA library bore unique molecular identifiers. One entry per CDR3 protein results from TCRdb running MiXCR on the PCR reads. Of about 460,000 distinct CDR3 sequences in the sample, nearly 45% were seen once. What was sequenced was blood. These receptors were taken from a girl aged 5-17 years with multiple sclerosis.

This chain joins TRBV7-2 and TRBJ1-4, with D perhaps TRBD1 (5 bases). The germline V gene encodes CDR1 SGHTA and CDR2 FQGNSA. The CDR3 has 14 residues. V was clipped by 5 bases and J by 7 bases, with 14 bases between them. CDR3 coding DNA: TGTGCCAGCAGCCCCCCCCGACAGAGTGAAAAACTGTTTTTT. Amino acid sequence: CASSPPRQSEKLFF.

This clonotype was counted between two and nine times. The rearrangement links TRBV9 to TRBJ2-5; D is unresolved. V lost 3 bases to trimming and J lost 4 bases, with 13 bases between them. This CDR3 has 14 amino acids. Germline V gene sequence: CDR1 SGDLS, CDR2 YYNGEE. CDR3 bases: TGTGCCAGCAGCGAAGGAGATAAGGCAGAGACCCAGTACTTC. It specifies CASSEGDKAETQYF.

This clonotype occurred once. The chain uses TRBV27 and TRBJ2-1; 10 bases match TRBD2. CDR3 length: 15 amino acids. Germline V CDR1 and CDR2: MNHEY, SMNVEV (reference sequence). The ends lost 8 bases at V and 6 bases at J; junction bases unmatched: 10. CDR3 loop: CASCPLAGVFNEQFF. In DNA form, the CDR3 reads TGTGCCAGCTGCCCTCTAGCGGGAGTTTTCAATGAGCAGTTCTTC.